This is a list of T cell receptor beta chains from one sample in a study of blood T cells in healthy people across ages. In TCRdb, the 5' RACE reads were re-called with MiXCR into one record per CDR3 protein. The sample holds about 970,000 distinct CDR3 sequences; roughly 51% are singletons and the top ten take over 20%. The sample was blood. The source is a woman aged 60 to 75 in good health. Each CDR3 is given with its conserved first and last residue. D genes are given only for firm matches. Size is stated for part of the rows, as once, few or many counts, or as a class when the clone is expanded.

d_call j_call clone_size v_call cdr3_nt cdr3_aa
TRBD2 TRBJ2-7 - TRBV2 TGTGCCAGCAGTGTGTCCACAGCGGGAACCAGTGATGAGCAGTACTTC CASSVSTAGTSDEQYF
TRBD2 TRBJ2-5 few TRBV7-2 TGTGCCAGCAGCCCTAGACTAGCGGGAGGGCCGGGAGAGACCCAGTACTTC CASSPRLAGGPGETQYF
- TRBJ2-7 few TRBV2 TGTGCCAGCAGGGACGACAGGAGCAACGAGCAGTACTTC CASRDDRSNEQYF
- TRBJ2-7 - TRBV20-1 TGCAGTGTGGTCGGGCTAACCTACGAGCAGTACTTC CSVVGLTYEQYF
- TRBJ2-1 - TRBV7-2 TGTGCCAGCAGCAGGCGCGGGAATGAGCAGTTCTTC CASSRRGNEQFF
TRBD1 TRBJ1-5 - TRBV6-2/TRBV6-3 TGTGCCAGCAGTCCGAACTATGGACAGGACAATCAGCCCCAGCATTTT CASSPNYGQDNQPQHF
- TRBJ2-7 - TRBV29-1 TGCAGCGTTGTTTGGGGGCAGGGTTTTGGCGAGCAGTACTTC CSVVWGQGFGEQYF
- TRBJ1-2 - TRBV28 TGTGCCAGCACCTTAAACGGCGTCTTAGCTAACTATGGCTACACCTTC CASTLNGVLANYGYTF
- TRBJ2-6 few TRBV28 TGTGCCAGCAGTACGGACGGCTCTGGGGCCAACGTCCTGACTTTC CASSTDGSGANVLTF
TRBD1 TRBJ2-3 - TRBV10-1 TGCGCCAGCAGTGAGGGGGACAGCCTATTCCTAGATACGCAGTATTTT CASSEGDSLFLDTQYF
- TRBJ2-3 - TRBV7-2 TGTGCCAGCAGCAACAGGCGAACCACAGATACGCAGTATTTT CASSNRRTTDTQYF
TRBD1 TRBJ2-7 - TRBV5-4 TGTGCCAGCAGCCGAGCCGGGACAGGCATCTACGAGCAGTACTTC CASSRAGTGIYEQYF
TRBD2 TRBJ2-7 few TRBV28 TGTGCCAGCACGCGGGGGGCCGGTTACGAGCAGTACTTC CASTRGAGYEQYF
- TRBJ2-1 few TRBV7-9 TGTGCCAGCAGTTTGACTAGTGCAGGCAATGAGCAGTTCTTC CASSLTSAGNEQFF
- TRBJ2-5 many TRBV28 TGTGCCAGCAGTCCCCCGAACGAAGAGACCCAGTACTTC CASSPPNEETQYF
- TRBJ2-1 few TRBV20-1 TGCAGTGCTAGAGATGCTAGCTACTCCTACAATGAGCAGTTCTTC CSARDASYSYNEQFF
- TRBJ2-7 - TRBV27 TGTGCCAGCAGTCCCCAGGAGCATGGGGCGGGCGAGCAGTACTTC CASSPQEHGAGEQYF
TRBD1 TRBJ2-7 - TRBV20-1 TGCAGTGCGAGTTACAGGGGGCGAAGTTGGTACGAGCAGTACTTC CSASYRGRSWYEQYF
TRBD2 TRBJ2-1 once TRBV7-8 TGTGCCAGCAGCTTTACTACAGGACTAGCCGACAATGAGCAGTTCTTC CASSFTTGLADNEQFF
TRBD1 TRBJ1-1 - TRBV6-2/TRBV6-3 TGTGCCAGCAGTTACGCCCGGGACAGTCTAAACACTGAAGCTTTCTTT CASSYARDSLNTEAFF
- TRBJ2-1 - TRBV4-2 TGTGCCAGCAGCCCCATATCGGGTAACAATGAGCAGTTCTTC CASSPISGNNEQFF
- TRBJ2-5 - TRBV11-1 TGTGCCAGCAGCTTAGGGCGGGACCACCAAGAGACCCAGTACTTC CASSLGRDHQETQYF
- TRBJ1-1 - TRBV12-3/TRBV12-4 TGTGCCAGCAGTACCACCGGGAGCACTGAAGCTTTCTTT CASSTTGSTEAFF
TRBD2 TRBJ2-5 few TRBV4-3 TGCGCCAGCAGCCAAGTGGGTCTAGCGGGAGTTGGAGAGACCCAGTACTTC CASSQVGLAGVGETQYF
TRBD1 TRBJ2-7 - TRBV27 TGTGCCAGCAGTCCGCTCACAGGGGGATACACCTACGAGCAGTACTTC CASSPLTGGYTYEQYF
- TRBJ2-6 many TRBV5-5 TGTGCCTCGGTCAGGGGAGACTCTGGGGCCAACGTCCTGACTTTC CASVRGDSGANVLTF
- TRBJ2-3 - TRBV27 TGTGCCAGCAGTTCGAGTCAGCCGCCTAGCACAGATACGCAGTATTTT CASSSSQPPSTDTQYF
- TRBJ2-7 - TRBV18 TGTGCCAGCTCACCACGGGGGGCAACCTGCGAGCAGTACTTC CASSPRGATCEQYF
TRBD2 TRBJ2-2 - TRBV3-1 TGTGCCAGCAGCCCACTAGCGGGAGGGGCCCCAGGCGAGCTGTTTTTT CASSPLAGGAPGELFF
TRBD2 TRBJ2-7 few TRBV7-6 TGTGCCAGCAGCCTGGGACTAGCCGCCTCCGAGCAGTACTTC CASSLGLAASEQYF
- TRBJ2-3 - TRBV20-1 TGCAGTGCTCAGGCCAGTACAGATACGCAGTATTTT CSAQASTDTQYF
TRBD2 TRBJ2-4 - TRBV29-1 TGCAGCGTCGAGGGGAGGGGTTCGGCCAAAAACATTCAGTACTTC CSVEGRGSAKNIQYF
- TRBJ2-2 - TRBV12-3/TRBV12-4 TGTGCCAGCAAAGGTTCGGAGGGGACCGCCGGGGAGCTGTTTTTT CASKGSEGTAGELFF
TRBD2 TRBJ2-1 once TRBV12-3/TRBV12-4 TGTGCCAGCAGCCAGACTAGCGGGAGTGGGTCCTACAATGAGCAGTTCTTC CASSQTSGSGSYNEQFF
- TRBJ1-1 - TRBV5-1 TGTGCCAGCAGTTTGTCAGACACTGAAGCTTTCTTT CASSLSDTEAFF
TRBD2 TRBJ2-5 - TRBV7-2 TGTGCCAGCAGCTTAAACGCGGGAGGACAAGAGACCCAGTACTTC CASSLNAGGQETQYF
- TRBJ2-7 - TRBV28 TGTGCCAGCAGTTTTTCGGGGGAGCTAACCTACAATGAGCAGTACTTC CASSFSGELTYNEQYF
- TRBJ2-7 few TRBV28 TGTGCCAGCAGTTTTATTGGGGACCTCGAATTCTACGAGCAGTACTTC CASSFIGDLEFYEQYF
TRBD2 TRBJ2-7 few TRBV7-2 TGTGCCAGCAGCCCGGGGACTAGCGGGAGGCTGTACGAGCAGTACTTC CASSPGTSGRLYEQYF
TRBD1 TRBJ1-1 - TRBV20-1 TGCAGTGCTAGATTGACAGGGTTATACACTGAAGCTTTCTTT CSARLTGLYTEAFF
TRBD1 TRBJ2-7 - TRBV20-1 TGCAGTGCCATAGACAGGGCAGGTATCTACGAGCAGTACTTC CSAIDRAGIYEQYF
TRBD2 TRBJ2-5 - TRBV7-2 TGTGCCAGCAGCCTCTACGGACTAGCGGCTGGGGAGACCCAGTACTTC CASSLYGLAAGETQYF
- TRBJ2-7 - TRBV27 TGTGCCAGCAGTTTACTTAGACAAGATTCCGAGCAGTACTTC CASSLLRQDSEQYF
- TRBJ1-6 few TRBV6-5 TGTGCCAGCAGTTACTCGAACGCCCGGGGCGTATCACCCCTCCACTTT CASSYSNARGVSPLHF
- TRBJ1-4 - TRBV6-2/TRBV6-3 TGTGCCAGCAGTTATCAAGGAAATGAAAAACTGTTTTTT CASSYQGNEKLFF
- TRBJ2-3 few TRBV20-1 TGCAGTGCTAGAGCTCCGACAGGACCCACAGATACGCAGTATTTT CSARAPTGPTDTQYF
TRBD2 TRBJ2-1 - TRBV4-1 TGCGCCAGCAGCCTCTCAGCGGGAGCGTTATCGAATGAGCAGTTCTTC CASSLSAGALSNEQFF
TRBD1 TRBJ2-2 - TRBV28 TGTGCCACCCGGACAGGCCCCAACACCGGGGAGCTGTTTTTT CATRTGPNTGELFF
TRBD1 TRBJ1-5 few TRBV6-2/TRBV6-3 TGTGCCAGCAGAAGGGGGCCAGCGCGACAGCCCCAGCATTTT CASRRGPARQPQHF
- TRBJ2-7 - TRBV5-1 TGCGCCAGCAGCTTGCCTAGAGACGGGGACTCCTACGAGCAGTACTTC CASSLPRDGDSYEQYF
- TRBJ2-5 - TRBV7-9 TGTGCCAGCAGCTTAGGAGGGGAGGGGGACTTTTCTACGGAGACCCAGTACTTC CASSLGGEGDFSTETQYF
- TRBJ2-7 - TRBV18 TGTGCCAGCTCCCGACTAGGACCACCCTACGAGCAGTACTTC CASSRLGPPYEQYF
- TRBJ1-2 - TRBV4-2 TGTGCCAGCAGCCCCACGACCCGAGGTGGCTACACCTTC CASSPTTRGGYTF
- TRBJ1-2 - TRBV29-1 TGCAGCGTTGGGGTACAGGGCCCCTATGGCTACACCTTC CSVGVQGPYGYTF
TRBD1 TRBJ2-7 few TRBV6-2/TRBV6-3 TGTGCCAGCAGCGAAACCGGGACAGCCATCTACGAGCAGTACTTC CASSETGTAIYEQYF